This entry lists 9 T cell receptor beta chains sequenced from one sample in a study of T cell responses to AZD1222 COVID-19 vaccine. Sequencing used immunoSEQ multiplex PCR; TCRdb keeps in-frame clones, though not all of them. The sample holds 150,000 or so clones, 75% to 90% seen once. The sequencing here drew on peripheral blood, taken after recovery from COVID-19. Receptor source: an adult who had recovered from COVID-19.

The chain links TRBV3-1 (or the pseudogene TRBV3-2) to TRBJ1-1; D remains unclear. CDR1 LGHDT and CDR2 YNNKEL come from the germline V gene (reference sequence). The CDR3 is 14 residues long. V dropped 4 bases and J dropped 1 base, with 10 bases sitting between them. The CDR3 DNA is TGTGCCAGCAGCCCCACGGCGTCGAACACTGAAGCTTTCTTT. Amino acids: CASSPTASNTEAFF.

The rearrangement links TRBV5-4 to TRBJ2-2; 8 bases line up with TRBD2. After removal of 4 bases from V and 2 bases from J, the junction contained 4 bases not matched to a gene. The CDR3 runs 15 residues. Per the germline V gene, CDR1 is SGHNT and CDR2 is YYREEE (reference sequence). In DNA form, the CDR3 reads TGTGCCAGCAGCCGGGGACTAGAAAACACCGGGGAGCTGTTTTTT. The encoded protein is CASSRGLENTGELFF.

The chain links TRBV18 to TRBJ2-7, with D unclear. Germline V gene sequence: CDR1 KGHSH, CDR2 LQKENI. This CDR3 is 15 amino acids long. Between the trimmed V and J ends, which lost 0 bases and 3 bases, there was a span of 12 bases. The CDR3 here is CASSPPPGSVYEQYF. CDR3 DNA sequence: TGTGCCAGCTCACCACCCCCCGGGTCCGTCTACGAGCAGTACTTC.

The rearrangement uses TRBV6-5 and TRBJ1-1, with D unresolved. There are 13 residues in the CDR3. Germline CDR1 reads MNHEY; CDR2 reads SVGAGI. V was pared by 10 bases and J by 2 bases, with 14 bases between. The CDR3 loop is CATPSDRNTEAFF. DNA of the CDR3: TGTGCCACCCCCTCCGACCGAAACACTGAAGCTTTCTTT.

This clone was observed a single time. The chain links TRBV7-3 to TRBJ2-3; 9 bases agree with TRBD2. V gave up 2 bases and J gave up 5 bases; unmatched junction bases: 11. Germline CDR1 and CDR2: SGHTA and FQGTGA. The CDR3 loop spans 17 amino acids. CDR3 amino acids: CASSLDSPGGGGDTQYF. CDR3 in DNA: TGTGCCAGCAGCTTAGACTCCCCCGGCGGGGGGGGAGATACGCAGTATTTT. The entire variable domain, with the rest obtained from reference TRBV7-3 and TRBJ2-3, is as follows: GAGVSQTPSNKVTEKGKYVELRCDPISGHTALYWYRQSLGQGPEFLIYFQGTGAADDSGLPNDRFFAVRPEGSVSTLKIQRTERGDSAVYLCASSLDSPGGGGDTQYFGPGTRLTVL.

V usage is TRBV27 and J usage is TRBJ1-3, with TRBD1 matching over 11 bases. The CDR3 is 13 amino acids. V gave up 5 bases and J gave up 9 bases; unmatched junction bases: 3. Per germline, CDR1 MNHEY and CDR2 SMNVEV (reference sequence). CDR3 residues: CASSLGTGGTIYF. CDR3 DNA: TGTGCCAGCAGTCTCGGGACAGGGGGCACCATATATTTT.

The J gene is TRBJ1-1, the V gene TRBV3-1 (or the pseudogene TRBV3-2); TRBD1 is a possible D gene (5 bases). The germline V and J ends were trimmed by 4 bases and 4 bases, with 13 bases remaining between them. Germline V gene lookup returns CDR1 LGHDT and CDR2 YNNKEL (reference sequence). The CDR3 spans 14 residues. CDR3 loop: CASSLSWRGTEAFF. The CDR3 DNA reads as TGTGCCAGCAGCCTATCCTGGAGGGGCACTGAAGCTTTCTTT.

This clone occurred a few times. The CDR3 DNA reads TGTGCCAGCAGCTTCCAGGGGGCGGGCTCCTACAATGAGCAGTTCTTC. It specifies CASSFQGAGSYNEQFF. This rearrangement joins TRBV9 to TRBJ2-1; TRBD1 agrees at 8 bases. Germline V gene data show CDR1 as SGDLS and CDR2 as YYNGEE. The CDR3 extends over 16 amino acids. V was pared by 4 bases and J by 0 bases, with 6 bases of the junction left unmatched.

The chain has TRBV3-1 (or the pseudogene TRBV3-2) and TRBJ1-2; TRBD1 might be the D (5 bases). The germline CDR1 and CDR2 sequences are LGHDT and YNNKEL (reference sequence). This CDR3 has 15 residues. V lost 4 bases, J lost 1 base, and 13 bases lay in between. The chain's CDR3 is CASSPRGTDNYGYTF. The CDR3 nucleotides are TGTGCCAGCAGCCCCAGAGGGACCGATAACTATGGCTACACCTTC.